These T cell receptor beta chains were read from a single sample in a study of beta chain features in type 1 diabetes. TCRdb's table, derived via immunoSEQ multiplex PCR, lists solely in-frame clones and lacks some. The sample records about 350,000 clones, roughly 21% being singletons. Sequencing input: naive CD4+ T cells from blood. The origin of the receptors is a woman between 18 and 29 years old in good health. Both conserved end residues are part of each CDR3. D genes are given only for firm matches. A row's size may be missing; if present it is once, few, many or a size class.

V gene: TRBV7-9; clone size: few; CDR3 length: 15; D gene: -; J gene: TRBJ2-2; CDR3 protein: CASRLQGIGTGELFF; CDR3 DNA: TGTGCCAGCAGATTACAGGGTATCGGCACCGGGGAGCTGTTTTTT
V gene: TRBV4-1; clone size: -; CDR3 length: 16; D gene: TRBD1; J gene: TRBJ2-2; CDR3 protein: CASSLLPGGFTGELFF; CDR3 DNA: TGCGCCAGCAGCCTCCTACCAGGGGGCTTCACCGGGGAGCTGTTTTTT
V gene: TRBV5-1; clone size: -; CDR3 length: 13; D gene: -; J gene: TRBJ2-7; CDR3 protein: CASSPEEPYEQYF; CDR3 DNA: TGCGCCAGCAGCCCGGAGGAACCCTACGAGCAGTACTTC
V gene: TRBV5-6; clone size: -; CDR3 length: 13; D gene: TRBD1; J gene: TRBJ2-5; CDR3 protein: CASSLTGGETQYF; CDR3 DNA: TGTGCCAGCAGCTTGACAGGGGGGGAGACCCAGTACTTC
V gene: TRBV7-2; clone size: few; CDR3 length: 12; D gene: -; J gene: TRBJ2-7; CDR3 protein: CASSLVAGFGSF; CDR3 DNA: TGTGCCAGCAGCTTAGTAGCTGGTTTCGGGTCTTTC
V gene: TRBV6-5; clone size: -; CDR3 length: 15; D gene: TRBD1; J gene: TRBJ1-2; CDR3 protein: CASSYSGTGNHGYTF; CDR3 DNA: TGTGCCAGCAGTTACTCCGGGACAGGGAACCATGGCTACACCTTC
V gene: TRBV5-4; clone size: -; CDR3 length: 14; D gene: TRBD1; J gene: TRBJ1-1; CDR3 protein: CASSSPTGGTEAFF; CDR3 DNA: TGTGCCAGCAGCTCCCCGACAGGGGGCACTGAAGCTTTCTTT
V gene: TRBV7-2; clone size: -; CDR3 length: 14; D gene: -; J gene: TRBJ2-3; CDR3 protein: CASSLVSSSTTQYF; CDR3 DNA: TGTGCCAGCAGCTTAGTCTCTAGCAGTACTACGCAGTATTTT
V gene: TRBV9; clone size: -; CDR3 length: 14; D gene: TRBD1; J gene: TRBJ2-7; CDR3 protein: CASSVGGQRYEQYF; CDR3 DNA: TGTGCCAGCAGCGTAGGGGGACAGAGGTACGAGCAGTACTTC
V gene: TRBV29-1; clone size: few; CDR3 length: 12; D gene: -; J gene: TRBJ1-1; CDR3 protein: CSVTNTNTEAFF; CDR3 DNA: TGCAGCGTGACTAACACGAACACTGAAGCTTTCTTT
V gene: TRBV4-1; clone size: -; CDR3 length: 16; D gene: TRBD1; J gene: TRBJ1-2; CDR3 protein: CASSRSGTGLNYGYTF; CDR3 DNA: TGCGCCAGCAGCCGTTCCGGGACAGGCCTTAACTATGGCTACACCTTC
V gene: TRBV2; clone size: -; CDR3 length: 14; D gene: TRBD1; J gene: TRBJ1-2; CDR3 protein: CASSVRDRLYGYTF; CDR3 DNA: TGTGCCAGCAGTGTACGGGACAGGCTCTATGGCTACACCTTC
V gene: TRBV29-1; clone size: few; CDR3 length: 15; D gene: TRBD2; J gene: TRBJ2-1; CDR3 protein: CSAWTSGRSYNEQFF; CDR3 DNA: TGCAGCGCCTGGACTAGCGGGAGGTCCTACAATGAGCAGTTCTTC
V gene: TRBV7-6; clone size: few; CDR3 length: 15; D gene: TRBD2; J gene: TRBJ2-7; CDR3 protein: CASSSQTSPPNEQYF; CDR3 DNA: TGTGCCAGCAGCTCCCAGACTAGCCCCCCAAACGAGCAGTACTTC
V gene: TRBV5-4; clone size: few; CDR3 length: 16; D gene: -; J gene: TRBJ2-6; CDR3 protein: CASSSPGGLEANVLTF; CDR3 DNA: TGTGCCAGCAGCTCTCCCGGGGGACTGGAGGCCAACGTCCTGACTTTC
V gene: TRBV5-1; clone size: few; CDR3 length: 13; D gene: -; J gene: TRBJ2-1; CDR3 protein: CASAQVLDNEQFF; CDR3 DNA: TGCGCCAGCGCTCAGGTTCTCGACAATGAGCAGTTCTTC
V gene: TRBV5-1; clone size: -; CDR3 length: 17; D gene: -; J gene: TRBJ2-5; CDR3 protein: CASSFNEKKTRGGTQYF; CDR3 DNA: TGCGCCAGCAGCTTCAACGAAAAGAAGACTAGGGGGGGGACCCAGTACTTC
V gene: TRBV5-4; clone size: -; CDR3 length: 14; D gene: -; J gene: TRBJ1-4; CDR3 protein: CASRKDREREKLFF; CDR3 DNA: TGTGCCAGCAGAAAAGACAGAGAACGTGAAAAACTGTTTTTT
V gene: TRBV2; clone size: few; CDR3 length: 15; D gene: -; J gene: TRBJ1-1; CDR3 protein: CASRNPGQPNTEAFF; CDR3 DNA: TGTGCCAGCAGAAATCCCGGACAGCCGAACACTGAAGCTTTCTTT
V gene: TRBV7-2; clone size: -; CDR3 length: 15; D gene: TRBD1; J gene: TRBJ2-4; CDR3 protein: CASSSPGQGVNIQYF; CDR3 DNA: TGTGCCAGCAGCTCCCCCGGACAGGGAGTAAACATTCAGTACTTC
V gene: TRBV29-1; clone size: -; CDR3 length: 16; D gene: TRBD1; J gene: TRBJ1-2; CDR3 protein: CSVGDRVDPSNYGYTF; CDR3 DNA: TGCAGCGTTGGTGACAGGGTCGATCCCTCTAACTATGGCTACACCTTC
V gene: TRBV19; clone size: -; CDR3 length: 14; D gene: TRBD1; J gene: TRBJ2-5; CDR3 protein: CASSVGTVQETQYF; CDR3 DNA: TGTGCCAGTAGCGTCGGGACAGTCCAAGAGACCCAGTACTTC
V gene: TRBV14; clone size: few; CDR3 length: 15; D gene: TRBD2; J gene: TRBJ2-7; CDR3 protein: CASSPVSGGSWEQYF; CDR3 DNA: TGTGCCAGCAGCCCCGTCAGCGGGGGGTCGTGGGAGCAGTACTTC
V gene: TRBV18; clone size: -; CDR3 length: 13; D gene: -; J gene: TRBJ1-1; CDR3 protein: CASSLSENTEAFF; CDR3 DNA: TGTGCCAGCTCACTTTCAGAGAACACTGAAGCTTTCTTT
V gene: TRBV5-1; clone size: -; CDR3 length: 15; D gene: -; J gene: TRBJ2-5; CDR3 protein: CASSFGQSRQETQYF; CDR3 DNA: TGCGCCAGCAGCTTCGGACAGAGCAGGCAAGAGACCCAGTACTTC
V gene: TRBV19; clone size: -; CDR3 length: 14; D gene: -; J gene: TRBJ1-1; CDR3 protein: CASSSPPEDTEAFF; CDR3 DNA: TGTGCCAGTTCTTCCCCACCGGAGGACACTGAAGCTTTCTTT
V gene: TRBV2; clone size: -; CDR3 length: 15; D gene: -; J gene: TRBJ2-6; CDR3 protein: CASSDRGSGANVLTF; CDR3 DNA: TGTGCCAGCAGTGATCGGGGTTCTGGGGCCAACGTCCTGACTTTC
V gene: TRBV30; clone size: -; CDR3 length: 11; D gene: -; J gene: TRBJ2-3; CDR3 protein: CAWGPRNTQYF; CDR3 DNA: TGTGCCTGGGGGCCACGGAATACGCAGTATTTT
V gene: TRBV5-4; clone size: -; CDR3 length: 15; D gene: -; J gene: TRBJ2-7; CDR3 protein: CASSPRVDGTFVQYF; CDR3 DNA: TGTGCCAGCAGCCCGAGGGTGGACGGGACTTTCGTGCAGTACTTC
V gene: TRBV11-2; clone size: few; CDR3 length: 15; D gene: -; J gene: TRBJ2-1; CDR3 protein: CASSPVRGSYNEQFF; CDR3 DNA: TGTGCCAGCAGCCCTGTTAGGGGCTCCTACAATGAGCAGTTCTTC
V gene: TRBV11-2; clone size: few; CDR3 length: 15; D gene: -; J gene: TRBJ2-1; CDR3 protein: CASSPLARSMGEQFF; CDR3 DNA: TGTGCCAGCAGCCCACTAGCACGGAGTATGGGTGAGCAGTTCTTC
V gene: TRBV7-3; clone size: -; CDR3 length: 17; D gene: -; J gene: TRBJ1-1; CDR3 protein: CASSLSERPYMNTEAFF; CDR3 DNA: TGTGCCAGCAGCTTATCAGAACGCCCGTACATGAACACTGAAGCTTTCTTT
V gene: TRBV5-1; clone size: -; CDR3 length: 15; D gene: -; J gene: TRBJ2-4; CDR3 protein: CASSLEGAEGNIQYF; CDR3 DNA: TGCGCCAGCAGCTTGGAAGGAGCGGAGGGAAACATTCAGTACTTC
V gene: TRBV6-1; clone size: -; CDR3 length: 14; D gene: -; J gene: TRBJ2-5; CDR3 protein: CASSERGSGETQYF; CDR3 DNA: TGTGCCAGCAGTGAACGGGGTTCGGGAGAGACCCAGTACTTC
V gene: TRBV7-2; clone size: -; CDR3 length: 15; D gene: -; J gene: TRBJ1-2; CDR3 protein: CASSSAQGANYGYTF; CDR3 DNA: TGTGCCAGCAGCTCCGCCCAGGGTGCTAACTATGGCTACACCTTC
V gene: TRBV4-2; clone size: -; CDR3 length: 16; D gene: -; J gene: TRBJ1-5; CDR3 protein: CASSQERRGFHQPQHF; CDR3 DNA: TGTGCCAGCAGCCAAGAGCGGCGGGGGTTCCATCAGCCCCAGCATTTT
V gene: TRBV5-5; clone size: once; CDR3 length: 15; D gene: TRBD2; J gene: TRBJ2-2; CDR3 protein: CASSLRGGEPGELFF; CDR3 DNA: TGTGCCAGCAGCTTGAGGGGAGGGGAGCCCGGGGAGCTGTTTTTT
V gene: TRBV7-9; clone size: few; CDR3 length: 16; D gene: -; J gene: TRBJ2-3; CDR3 protein: CASSPRGDTHTDTQYF; CDR3 DNA: TGTGCCAGCAGCCCCCGGGGAGACACTCACACAGATACGCAGTATTTT
V gene: TRBV6-6; clone size: -; CDR3 length: 12; D gene: -; J gene: TRBJ2-3; CDR3 protein: CASSYGSRTQYF; CDR3 DNA: TGTGCCAGCAGTTACGGTTCTCGGACGCAGTATTTT
V gene: TRBV4-1; clone size: -; CDR3 length: 16; D gene: TRBD2; J gene: TRBJ2-4; CDR3 protein: CASSQEGLAGGGLQYF; CDR3 DNA: TGCGCCAGCAGCCAAGAGGGACTAGCGGGAGGTGGACTTCAGTACTTC